This T cell receptor (beta chain) emerged from a study of T cell responses to AZD1222 COVID-19 vaccine. Overall study results and limits: Increases in Spike-specific TCR breadth and depth were seen after two AZD1222 doses. Regions 160-218 and 743-854 held dominance among vaccine-associated CD4 TCRs, which spanned spike.

Of note for this clone: Its antigen is still unknown.

Clones were read by immunoSEQ multiplex PCR, and TCRdb kept only the in-frame ones, dropping some. The profile covers about 86,000 clones, with around 90% appearing a single time and 4.5% to 6% taken by the ten largest. The origin of this receptor is an adult in good health. Material: peripheral blood, obtained on day 0 of AZD1222 vaccination.

The CDR3 loop is CASSISHGRLAGLTSYEQYF. CDR3 DNA sequence: TGTGCCAGTAGTATATCCCACGGTCGGCTAGCGGGATTAACCTCCTACGAGCAGTACTTC. This rearrangement joins TRBV19 to TRBJ2-7; TRBD2 aligns across 9 bases. This CDR3 has 20 amino acids. V dropped 2 bases and J dropped 0; count of bases not matched to a gene: 17. CDR1 LNHDA and CDR2 SQIVND come from the germline V gene (reference sequence).